This is a list of T cell receptor beta chains from one sample in a study of blood T cell repertoires in COVID-19. Data came from immunoSEQ multiplex PCR; TCRdb stores just in-frame clones and leaves some out. Among fewer than 700,000 clones listed, 85% to 90% were seen once. The sequenced sample was peripheral blood. These receptors were taken from a woman in her fifties or sixties with COVID-19, enrolled during active disease. The CDR3 runs from the conserved cysteine through the conserved F or W. D genes are given only for firm matches. Size tells how often a clone was seen (once, few, many) or the class of an expanded clone, and some rows leave it out.

>TRBD1|TRBV25-1|TRBJ1-5|.
CASEGQGHQPQHF
TGTGCCAGCGAGGGACAGGGGCATCAGCCCCAGCATTTT
>.|TRBV24-1|TRBJ1-2|.
CATSADRGDGYTF
TGTGCCACCAGTGCGGATCGGGGGGATGGCTACACCTTC
>.|TRBV24-1|TRBJ2-5|.
CATSDLPRSETQYF
TGTGCCACCAGTGATTTGCCTCGGTCGGAGACCCAGTACTTC
>TRBD2|TRBV11-2|TRBJ2-1|.
CASSSPLAGLRNEQFF
TGTGCCAGCAGCTCACCACTAGCGGGGTTGCGGAATGAGCAGTTCTTC
>TRBD1|TRBV28|TRBJ1-4|.
CASSLGTGSEKLFF
TGTGCCAGCAGTCTAGGGACAGGGAGTGAAAAACTGTTTTTT
>.|TRBV3-1/TRBV3-2|TRBJ1-5|.
CASSQGRQHNQPQHF
TGTGCCAGCAGCCAAGGTCGACAGCATAATCAGCCCCAGCATTTT
>.|TRBV5-1|TRBJ1-2|.
CASSLDRVDGYTF
TGCGCCAGCAGCTTGGACAGGGTGGATGGCTACACCTTC
>TRBD1|TRBV6-5|TRBJ1-4|once
CASRDRGSTNEKLFF
TGTGCCAGCAGAGACAGGGGATCGACTAATGAAAAACTGTTTTTT
>.|TRBV19|TRBJ1-3|once
CASSDRHASGNTIYF
TGTGCCAGTAGTGATAGACACGCGTCCGGAAACACCATATATTTT
>TRBD1|TRBV6-5|TRBJ1-1|once
CASSYSTGEATEAFF
TGTGCCAGCAGTTACTCGACAGGGGAGGCCACTGAAGCTTTCTTT
>.|TRBV14|TRBJ1-5|.
CASSQGDSLTPQHF
TGTGCCAGCAGCCAAGGGGACTCCCTGACGCCCCAGCATTTT
>.|TRBV6-5|TRBJ2-5|.
CASSGLETQYF
TGTGCCAGCTCGGGGTTGGAGACCCAGTACTTC
>.|TRBV6-5|TRBJ1-2|.
CASSSFPYGYTF
TGTGCCAGCAGTTCATTCCCCTATGGCTACACCTTC
>TRBD1|TRBV10-3|TRBJ2-5|.
CAISRGQGREETQYF
TGTGCCATCAGTCGCGGACAGGGCCGGGAAGAGACCCAGTACTTC
>TRBD1|TRBV24-1|TRBJ1-1|.
CATAEGEQGATEAFF
TGTGCCACCGCTGAGGGGGAGCAGGGGGCAACTGAAGCTTTCTTT
>TRBD2|TRBV6-5|TRBJ2-3|.
CASSYRRGGADTQYF
TGTGCCAGCAGTTACAGGCGGGGGGGCGCAGATACGCAGTATTTT
>.|TRBV6-5|TRBJ2-3|.
CASRTATRTDTQYF
TGTGCCAGCAGGACCGCTACTAGGACAGATACGCAGTATTTT
>.|TRBV6-5|TRBJ1-1|few
CASSYARGATEAFF
TGTGCCAGCAGTTACGCCCGGGGGGCTACTGAAGCTTTCTTT
>TRBD2|TRBV7-9|TRBJ2-1|.
CASSPGRLRGGRGGNEQFF
TGTGCCAGCAGCCCAGGAAGGTTGCGGGGGGGCCGAGGGGGAAATGAGCAGTTCTTC
>.|TRBV10-3|TRBJ1-5|.
CASRATDMDEPQHF
TGTGCCTCCCGAGCCACCGACATGGATGAGCCCCAGCATTTT
>.|TRBV11-2|TRBJ1-2|.
CASSLEYRASYTF
TGTGCCAGCAGCTTGGAGTACAGGGCTAGCTACACCTTC
>TRBD2|TRBV9|TRBJ2-3|.
CASTLTGGLTDTQYF
TGTGCCAGCACCCTTACGGGGGGGCTAACAGATACGCAGTATTTT
>TRBD1|TRBV5-1|TRBJ2-7|.
CASSSSGTGTREQYF
TGCGCCAGCAGCTCCTCCGGGACAGGAACGCGGGAGCAGTACTTC
>TRBD1|TRBV9|TRBJ2-3|.
CASSRQGTTDTQYF
TGTGCCAGCAGTAGACAGGGGACCACAGATACGCAGTATTTT
>.|TRBV6-5|TRBJ2-3|.
CASTGGTDTQYF
TGTGCCAGCACAGGGGGCACAGATACGCAGTATTTT
>TRBD1|TRBV11-2|TRBJ2-7|.
CASSLTGTGGAEQYF
TGTGCCAGCAGCTTAACTGGGACAGGGGGCGCCGAGCAGTACTTC
>.|TRBV5-8|TRBJ2-6|.
CASSLTVFSGANVLTF
TGTGCCAGCAGCTTGACAGTTTTCTCTGGGGCCAACGTCCTGACTTTC
>.|TRBV19|TRBJ1-1|few
CASSLIGEENTEAFF
TGTGCCAGTAGTCTAATCGGGGAGGAGAACACTGAAGCTTTCTTT
>TRBD2|TRBV18|TRBJ2-7|few
CASSRSGGENEQYF
TGTGCCAGCTCACGAAGCGGGGGAGAGAACGAGCAGTACTTC
>TRBD2|TRBV30|TRBJ2-3|.
CAWSQIGSGGGDTQYF
TGTGCCTGGAGCCAAATCGGTAGCGGGGGGGGAGATACGCAGTATTTT
>.|TRBV11-2|TRBJ1-5|.
CASSLGYSNQPQHF
TGTGCCAGCAGCTTAGGTTATAGCAATCAGCCCCAGCATTTT
>TRBD1|TRBV14|TRBJ2-3|.
CASSNHPLGDRDYTQYF
TGTGCCAGCAGCAACCACCCCTTAGGGGACAGGGACTATACGCAGTATTTT
>TRBD1|TRBV2|TRBJ1-2|.
CARAGTGDGYTF
TGTGCCAGGGCCGGGACAGGGGACGGCTACACCTTC
>.|TRBV5-1|TRBJ1-2|.
CASNGENYGYTF
TGCGCCAGCAACGGGGAAAACTATGGCTACACCTTC
>.|TRBV2|TRBJ2-3|few
CASSEGARDTQYF
TGTGCCAGCAGTGAGGGGGCCCGAGATACGCAGTATTTT
>.|TRBV5-1|TRBJ1-1|.
CASSLDRPFEAFF
TGCGCCAGCAGCTTGGACAGGCCTTTTGAAGCTTTCTTT
>.|TRBV6-5|TRBJ2-7|.
CASSMGPLSYEQYF
TGTGCCAGCAGTATGGGGCCCCTCTCCTACGAGCAGTACTTC
>TRBD1|TRBV2|TRBJ2-1|.
CASRPDRGAYNEQFF
TGTGCCAGCCGGCCGGACAGGGGCGCCTACAATGAGCAGTTCTTC
>.|TRBV7-6|TRBJ1-1|once
CASSPWGGEDTEAFF
TGTGCCAGCAGCCCTTGGGGGGGAGAGGACACTGAAGCTTTCTTT
>.|TRBV6-5|TRBJ2-5|.
CASSRREETQYF
TGTGCCAGCAGCCGCAGGGAAGAGACCCAGTACTTC
>TRBD1|TRBV5-1|TRBJ1-6|few
CASSLGTGSYSPLHF
TGCGCCAGCAGCTTGGGGACAGGAAGCTATTCACCCCTCCACTTT
>.|TRBV11-3|TRBJ2-2|.
CASSFSLGGLSGELFF
TGTGCCAGCAGCTTCAGCCTGGGGGGATTATCCGGGGAGCTGTTTTTT
>.|TRBV7-2|TRBJ1-6|.
CASSLSRVLSYNSPLHF
TGTGCCAGCAGCTTATCCCGGGTTCTCTCCTATAATTCACCCCTCCACTTT
>.|TRBV20-1|TRBJ1-1|once
CSATGNTEAFF
TGCAGTGCAACTGGGAACACTGAAGCTTTCTTT
>.|TRBV7-9|TRBJ2-7|few
CASRPLGSASYEQYF
TGTGCCAGCAGACCCCTTGGGAGCGCCTCCTACGAGCAGTACTTC
>.|TRBV10-3|TRBJ2-7|once
CAISDSGVTYEQYF
TGTGCCATCAGTGATTCAGGGGTCACCTACGAGCAGTACTTC
>.|TRBV19|TRBJ1-3|.
CASSIVWASSGNTIYF
TGTGCCAGTAGTATAGTCTGGGCAAGCTCTGGAAACACCATATATTTT
>TRBD1|TRBV11-2|TRBJ1-2|.
CASSPSGGYGYTF
TGTGCCAGCAGCCCCTCAGGGGGCTACGGCTACACCTTC
>.|TRBV3-1/TRBV3-2|TRBJ2-7|.
CASSQSVSYEQYF
TGTGCCAGCAGCCAATCGGTCTCCTACGAGCAGTACTTC
>TRBD2|TRBV7-2|TRBJ2-1|.
CASSFLAGGLSSYNEQFF
TGTGCCAGCAGCTTCCTAGCGGGGGGACTCAGCTCCTACAATGAGCAGTTCTTC
>TRBD2|TRBV4-1|TRBJ2-1|few
CASSPRASGGAMGNEQFF
TGCGCCAGCAGCCCCCGGGCTAGCGGGGGGGCTATGGGGAATGAGCAGTTCTTC
>.|TRBV27|TRBJ1-1|.
CASSLGPGGGTEAFF
TGTGCCAGCAGTTTGGGCCCCGGGGGGGGCACTGAAGCTTTCTTT
>TRBD1|TRBV7-9|TRBJ1-4|once
CASSDWGTGDEKLFF
TGTGCCAGCAGCGATTGGGGGACAGGGGATGAAAAACTGTTTTTT
>.|TRBV9|TRBJ2-3|.
CASSPRTVLDRDTQYF
TGTGCCAGCAGCCCTCGGACAGTACTGGATAGGGATACGCAGTATTTT
>TRBD1|TRBV29-1|TRBJ1-5|.
CSVLTGTGELQPQHF
TGCAGCGTTTTAACCGGGACAGGGGAACTCCAGCCCCAGCATTTT
>.|TRBV14|TRBJ2-7|.
CASSTGGYEQYF
TGTGCCAGCAGCACCGGGGGCTACGAGCAGTACTTC
>TRBD2|TRBV5-1|TRBJ2-3|.
CASSSDGGALDTQYF
TGCGCCAGCAGCTCCGACGGGGGGGCCTTGGATACGCAGTATTTT